The next 21 T cell receptor beta chains were all read from a single sample in a study of T cell clonality in common variable immunodeficiency. Here immunoSEQ multiplex PCR was the method, and the copy in TCRdb shows in-frame clones only, minus some. The sample is made up of roughly 79,000 clones, none counted only once. Sequenced: peripheral blood mononuclear cells. These receptors originate from a person between 18 and 75 years old in good health.

This clone was seen many times. The read stops 3 residues short of the end of the CDR3; the missing end is completed from the germline J gene. This rearrangement joins TRBV5-1 to TRBJ2-5, with D perhaps assigned TRBD1 or TRBD2 (5 bases each). The CDR3 is 15 residues long. CDR1 and CDR2 from the germline V gene are SGHRS and YFSETQ. V lost 0 bases to trimming and J lost 5 bases, with 14 bases between them. The CDR3 bases that were read are TGCGCCAGCAGCTTGGCGCCGACAGAGGGGGAGACC. This encodes CASSLAPTEGET. In full, the CDR3 reads CASSLAPTEGETQYF. Full variable domain (outside the CDR3, taken from reference TRBV5-1 and TRBJ2-5): KAGVTQTPRYLIKTRGQQVTLSCSPISGHRSVSWYQQTPGQGLQFLFEYFSETQRNKGNFPGRFSGRQFSNSRSEMNVSTLELGDSALYLCASSLAPTEGETQYFGPGTRLLVL.

This clone was seen at least ten times. The CDR3 is cut off 3 residues early in the read; its end comes from the germline J gene. V usage is TRBV5-1 and J usage is TRBJ1-6; D gene ambiguous. The V end was cut by 2 bases, the J end by 0 bases, with 12 bases between. Germline CDR1 SGHRS, CDR2 YFSETQ. The CDR3 spans 17 residues. CDR3: CASSFDPGSSYNSPLHF. The part of the CDR3 DNA that was read is TGCGCCAGCAGCTTTGATCCGGGGAGCTCCTATAATTCACCC.

This clone was found a few times. The read ends 3 residues shy of where the CDR3 ends; the end is completed using the germline J gene. The chain links TRBV10-2 to TRBJ2-7; TRBD1 aligns across 8 bases. Germline trimming cut 7 bases from V and 4 bases from J; bases unmatched to any gene: 3. Germline lookup yields CDR1 WSHSY and CDR2 SAAADI. The CDR3 spans 12 residues. CDR3 DNA, as far as it was read: TGCGCCAGCACGACAGGGGTATACGAG. This translates into CASTTGVYE. The CDR3 in its entirety is CASTTGVYEQYF.

Remarks on this clone: Read coverage stops 3 residues before the CDR3 terminus; the germline J gene supplies the remainder. The chain is built from TRBV7-3 and TRBJ1-2; 9 positions match TRBD1. The CDR3 sequence is 17 residues long. The germline gives CDR1 SGHTA, CDR2 FQGTGA. Trimming cost V 5 bases and J 4 bases; bases outside gene matches: 14. The DNA read from the CDR3 is TGTGCCAGCAGCCCCACTGGTACCAAACAGGGGGCCTATGGC. Amino acid sequence: CASSPTGTKQGAYG. The whole CDR3 protein is CASSPTGTKQGAYGYTF.

This clone was seen many times. The CDR3 bases that were read are TGTGCCAGCAGTTCCCCTAGCGGAAGCCAAAACATT. This encodes CASSSPSGSQNI. The CDR3, in full, reads CASSSPSGSQNIQYF. J is TRBJ2-4 and V is TRBV12-3 or TRBV12-4, with 7 bases matching TRBD2. The CDR3 is cut off 3 residues early in the read; its end comes from the germline J gene. The CDR3 sequence is 15 residues long. V gave up 4 bases and J gave up 5 bases; unmatched junction bases: 8.

This clone showed up many times. Read coverage stops 3 residues before the CDR3 terminus; the germline J gene supplies the remainder. The chain uses TRBV13 and TRBJ2-3, with 13 bases matching TRBD2. This CDR3 comprises 17 residues. Germline loops: CDR1 PRHDT, CDR2 FYEKMQ (reference sequence). J lost 4 bases, V lost 1 base, and 5 bases had no gene match. The CDR3 DNA, read in part, is TGTGCCAGCAGCTTAGAAGGACTAGCGGGAGCTGCAGATACG. Translating gives CASSLEGLAGAADT. The CDR3 reads in full as CASSLEGLAGAADTQYF. The complete variable domain, with remaining parts taken from reference TRBV13 and TRBJ2-3, reads AAGVIQSPRHLIKEKRETATLKCYPIPRHDTVYWYQQGPGQDPQFLISFYEKMQSDKGSIPDRFSAQQFSDYHSELNMSSLELGDSALYFCASSLEGLAGAADTQYFGPGTRLTVL.

This clone was detected ten times or more. The read stops 3 residues short of the end of the CDR3; the missing end is completed from the germline J gene. This rearrangement joins TRBV7-3 to TRBJ2-1; TRBD2 matches 11 bases. V lost 5 bases and J lost 8; bases outside the gene matches: 8. The CDR3 is 15 residues long. Per germline, CDR1 SGHTA and CDR2 FQGTGA. CDR3: CASSPTSGSWYEQFF. CDR3 bases read: TGTGCCAGCAGCCCAACTAGCGGGAGTTGGTATGAG. Drawing the rest from reference TRBV7-3 and TRBJ2-1, the complete variable domain is GAGVSQTPSNKVTEKGKYVELRCDPISGHTALYWYRQSLGQGPEFLIYFQGTGAADDSGLPNDRFFAVRPEGSVSTLKIQRTERGDSAVYLCASSPTSGSWYEQFFGPGTRLTVL.

This clone occurred many times. The read falls 3 residues short of the CDR3 end, and the missing part is taken from the germline J gene. The chain is built from TRBV12-3 or TRBV12-4 and TRBJ1-5; no firm D call. Deletions cut 2 bases from V and 5 bases from J, with 4 bases between. The CDR3 is made up of 12 amino acids. Incomplete CDR3 DNA: TGTGCCAGCAGTTTAACGGATCAGCCC. This sequence encodes CASSLTDQP. The full CDR3 protein reads CASSLTDQPQHF.

This clone has ten or more counts. The read ends 3 residues early relative to the CDR3; the germline J gene fills the gap. The V call is TRBV7-2, the J call TRBJ2-7; D perhaps matches TRBD2 (5 bases). The germline CDR1 and CDR2 sequences are SGHTA and FQGNSA. This CDR3 comprises 14 residues. Deletions cut 2 bases from V and 0 bases from J, with 8 bases between. The CDR3 loop is CASSLFSVSYEQYF. The sequenced CDR3 bases are TGTGCCAGCAGCTTATTTAGCGTCTCCTACGAG.

Many counts were recorded for this clone. The read stops 3 residues short of the end of the CDR3; the missing end is completed from the germline J gene. The rearrangement joins TRBV20-1 to TRBJ2-7; maybe TRBD1 (6 bases). Between the trimmed V and J ends, which lost 0 bases and 4 bases, there was a span of 13 bases. CDR1 DFQATT and CDR2 SNEGSKA come from the germline V gene (reference sequence). The CDR3 extends over 14 amino acids. Incomplete CDR3 DNA: TGCAGTGCTAGAGATTCGGGACAAATATACGAG. This encodes CSARDSGQIYE. The whole CDR3 protein reads CSARDSGQIYEQYF.

This clone was found many times. The read is 3 residues too short to cover the CDR3 end, so that end is filled in from the germline J gene. The rearrangement links TRBV20-1 to TRBJ1-2, with 7 bases that match TRBD1. The length of the CDR3 is 13 residues. J lost 2 bases, V lost 5 bases, and 5 bases had no gene match. CDR1 is DFQATT and CDR2 is SNEGSKA in the germline V gene (reference sequence). The CDR3 protein is CSAQTGTNYGYTF. CDR3 bases read: TGCAGTGCTCAGACAGGGACCAACTATGGC.

This clone was found many times. The read gets to within 3 residues of the CDR3 end, and the germline J gene fills in the rest. The chain employs TRBV29-1 and TRBJ1-2; D is ambiguous. Germline CDR1 and CDR2: SQVTM and ANQGSEA. The ends were cut back, 5 bases at V and 5 bases at J, with 12 bases in the middle. This CDR3 spans 12 amino acids. The CDR3 protein is CSVPRAGYGYTF. Incomplete CDR3 DNA: TGCAGCGTTCCCCGAGCGGGTTATGGC.

This clone was found many times. The read gets to within 3 residues of the CDR3 end, and the germline J gene fills in the rest. The chain couples TRBV5-1 to TRBJ2-5; 9 nucleotides align to TRBD2. After removal of 5 bases from V and 3 bases from J, the junction contained 8 bases not matched to a gene. CDR3 size: 15 residues. Per germline, CDR1 SGHRS and CDR2 YFSETQ. The CDR3 region is CASSRSRGREETQYF. CDR3 bases read: TGCGCCAGCAGTCGATCCCGCGGGAGGGAAGAGACC.

There are many counts of this clone. The read stops 3 residues short of the end of the CDR3; the missing end is completed from the germline J gene. Different DNA sequences within this sample yield the same CDR3. The chain joins TRBV10-3 to TRBJ2-3, with TRBD2 matching over 10 bases. Per germline, CDR1 ENHRY and CDR2 SYGVKD. There are 15 residues in the CDR3. V shed 6 bases, J shed 0 bases, and the junction held 3 bases outside the gene matches. CDR3 residues: CAIRGLAASTDTQYF. The CDR3 DNA, read in part, is TGTGCCATCAGAGGACTAGCGGCTAGCACAGATACG.

The table lists this clone with many counts. Read sequence stops 3 residues before the CDR3 end, and the germline J gene provides the missing end. This chain uses TRBV10-2 with TRBJ1-2; a weak D match, TRBD1 (6 bases). Trimming took off 8 bases at V and 4 bases at J, with 23 bases between the two ends. From germline, CDR1 is WSHSY and CDR2 SAAADI. The CDR3 is 16 residues long. CDR3 DNA (partial): TGCGCCAGCTCGCCGGGGGGGGCGCATGAGGTCTATGGC. It translates to CASSPGGAHEVYG. Given in full, the CDR3 is CASSPGGAHEVYGYTF.

Many counts were recorded for this clone. The CDR3 end lies 3 residues beyond the end of the read and is filled in from the germline J gene. The genes are TRBV9 and TRBJ1-4; perhaps TRBD1 as D (5 bases). The germline V gene encodes CDR1 SGDLS and CDR2 YYNGEE. The V gene lost 1 base and the J gene lost 3 bases, with 10 bases spanning the gap. The CDR3 has 15 amino acids. The sequenced CDR3 bases are TGTGCCAGCAGCGTATCAGGGTTTTCTAATGAAAAA. Encoded protein: CASSVSGFSNEK. The entire CDR3 sequence reads CASSVSGFSNEKLFF.

This clone was seen many times. The read gets to within 3 residues of the CDR3 end, and the germline J gene fills in the rest. The J gene is TRBJ1-1, the V gene TRBV19, with D possibly being TRBD1 (6 bases). Trimming stripped 3 bases from V and 0 bases from J, with 20 bases between. CDR1 is LNHDA and CDR2 is SQIVND in the germline V gene (reference sequence). The CDR3 has 18 amino acids. CDR3 in amino acids: CASSIPPTGPVMNTEAFF. The part of the CDR3 DNA that was read is TGTGCCAGTAGTATCCCGCCGACAGGACCCGTGATGAACACTGAA.

This clone was detected ten times or more. The CDR3 loop is CASAPGAGAGELFF. The covered CDR3 bases are TGTGCCAGCGCCCCTGGTGCGGGAGCCGGGGAG. The chain is built from TRBV13 and TRBJ2-2; 7 bases line up with TRBD2. The CDR3 end falls 3 residues outside the read, so it is completed with the germline J gene. The CDR3 length is 14 residues. Germline trimming cut 8 bases from V and 6 bases from J; bases unmatched to any gene: 9. From germline, CDR1 is PRHDT and CDR2 FYEKMQ (reference sequence).

This clone appeared many times. Sequence at one end of the junction differs from germline and may be a read error. The read stops 3 residues short of the end of the CDR3; the missing end is completed from the germline J gene. The chain carries TRBV20-1 and TRBJ1-5, with 8 nucleotides matching TRBD1. Germline loops: CDR1 DFQATT, CDR2 SNEGSKA (reference sequence). This CDR3 contains 17 residues. CDR3 in amino acids: CSATVGLRQGRSQPQHF. The CDR3 DNA, read in part, is TGCAGCGCTACGGTGGGTCTCCGACAGGGGCGGAGTCAGCCC.

This clone was observed a handful of times. The observed sequence ends 3 residues before the CDR3 terminus, with the missing tail filled in from the germline J gene. The chain joins TRBV5-1 to TRBJ2-5, with D possibly being TRBD1 (5 bases). CDR3 length: 14 amino acids. The germline V gene has CDR1 SGHRS and CDR2 YFSETQ. The ends were cut back, 0 bases at V and 3 bases at J, with 9 bases in the middle. CDR3 residues: CASSLVGREETQYF. The sequenced CDR3 bases are TGCGCCAGCAGCTTGGTGGGCAGGGAAGAGACC. Together with reference TRBV5-1 and TRBJ2-5, the CDR3 gives the full variable domain: KAGVTQTPRYLIKTRGQQVTLSCSPISGHRSVSWYQQTPGQGLQFLFEYFSETQRNKGNFPGRFSGRQFSNSRSEMNVSTLELGDSALYLCASSLVGREETQYFGPGTRLLVL.

A word on this clone: Coverage ceases 3 residues before the CDR3 finishes, and the germline J gene fills in the end. The chain is built from TRBV11-3 and TRBJ2-1; no clear D gene. The V gene's germline CDR1 is SGHNT and CDR2 YENEEA. The V end was cut by 4 bases, the J end by 7 bases, with 8 bases between. The CDR3 covers 12 residues. CDR3 sequence reads: CASSSTKNEQFF. The sequenced CDR3 bases are TGTGCCAGCAGCTCGACAAAAAATGAG.